One and the same sample provided the 14 T cell receptor beta chains below, sequenced in a study of blood T cell repertoires in COVID-19. Repertoires were generated with immunoSEQ multiplex PCR, while TCRdb's copy carries only in-frame clones and drops some. The sample contains about 84,000 clones, around 79% of which appear only once. Input material: peripheral blood. Receptors were obtained from a man aged 50-59 years with active or convalescent COVID-19.

This chain links TRBV3-1 (or the pseudogene TRBV3-2) with TRBJ1-4, with a weak D call TRBD1 (6 bases). Germline lookup yields CDR1 LGHDT and CDR2 YNNKEL (reference sequence). Trimming cost V 4 bases and J 1 base, with 13 bases left between them. The CDR3 runs to 16 residues. The CDR3 coding sequence is TGTGCCAGCAGCCCCCTCAGGGGTGAAACTAATGAAAAACTGTTTTTT. Its translation is CASSPLRGETNEKLFF.

This clone was counted ten times or more. The chain joins TRBV6-4 to TRBJ2-3, with a weak D call TRBD2 (5 bases). The germline V and J ends were trimmed by 3 bases and 1 base, with 5 bases remaining between them. The CDR3 has 13 amino acids. Germline assignment: CDR1 MRHNA and CDR2 SNTAGT. CDR3: CASSERGTDTQYF. The CDR3 DNA reads as TGTGCCAGCAGTGAGCGGGGCACAGATACGCAGTATTTT.

The gene calls are TRBV6-5 and TRBJ2-3; 11 nucleotides line up with TRBD2. CDR1 and CDR2 (germline): MNHEY, SVGAGI. J was trimmed by 0 bases and V by 6 bases; bases with no gene match: 2. The CDR3 totals 15 residues. The CDR3: CASSRTSGSTDTQYF. CDR3 sequence (DNA): TGTGCCAGCAGCAGGACTAGCGGGAGCACAGATACGCAGTATTTT.

This sequence joins TRBV4-3 and TRBJ2-3, with TRBD1 matching over 9 bases. From germline, CDR1 is LGHNA and CDR2 YSLEER. V gave up 6 bases and J gave up 10 bases; unmatched junction bases: 2. The CDR3 runs 11 residues. CDR3 DNA sequence: TGCGCCAGCAGGGGACAGGGCGCGCAGTATTTT. Its translation: CASRGQGAQYF.

This clone turned up a few times. The V call is TRBV15, the J call TRBJ1-1; no clear D. Germline V gene data show CDR1 as LNHNV and CDR2 as YYDKDF (reference sequence). V lost 1 base to trimming and J lost 2 bases, with 14 bases between them. The CDR3 has 16 residues. The CDR3 sequence is CATSRGNTLVNTEAFF. CDR3 DNA: TGTGCCACCAGCAGAGGAAACACGCTGGTAAACACTGAAGCTTTCTTT.

This chain connects TRBV30 to TRBJ2-7, with D possibly being TRBD2 (6 bases). Germline V CDR1 and CDR2: GTSNPN, SVGIG (reference sequence). The CDR3 has 16 amino acids. The V end lost 2 bases, the J end lost 2 bases, and 19 bases lay between the germline ends. CDR3 nucleotide sequence: TGTGCCTGGAGTACGGAGGGGACCTCCTTGGCCTACGAGCAGTACTTC. As protein: CAWSTEGTSLAYEQYF.

The gene calls are TRBV29-1 and TRBJ2-1; 11 nucleotides align to TRBD2. The germline V gene encodes CDR1 SQVTM and CDR2 ANQGSEA. The CDR3 extends over 15 amino acids. V lost 1 base to trimming and J lost 4 bases; unmatched junction nucleotides: 3. CDR3 region: CSVEGLAGGYNEQFF. The DNA of the CDR3 is TGCAGCGTTGAAGGGCTAGCGGGGGGTTACAATGAGCAGTTCTTC.

CDR3 residues: CASSYSRTSGYEQYF. The CDR3 DNA follows: TGTGCCAGCAGCTATTCGCGGACTAGCGGTTACGAGCAGTACTTC. The genes are TRBV6-5 and TRBJ2-7, with TRBD2 matching 10 bases. Trimming cost V 6 bases and J 4 bases; bases outside gene matches: 9. The CDR3 loop spans 15 amino acids. Germline-derived CDR1 and CDR2 are MNHEY and SVGAGI.

This clone was detected ten times or more. The CDR3 region is CASSHGTGSEQYF. The CDR3 nucleotides are TGTGCCAGCAGTCACGGGACAGGGAGCGAGCAGTACTTC. The J gene is TRBJ2-7, the V gene TRBV27, with 9 bases aligning to TRBD1. Per germline, CDR1 MNHEY and CDR2 SMNVEV (reference sequence). CDR3 length: 13 residues. After removal of 5 bases from V and 6 bases from J, the junction contained 5 bases not matched to a gene.

V usage is TRBV5-1 and J usage is TRBJ1-2; D is undetermined. Germline-derived CDR1 and CDR2 are SGHRS and YFSETQ. The length of the CDR3 is 14 residues. V lost 4 bases to trimming and J lost 4 bases, with 14 bases between them. The CDR3 region has the DNA TGCGCCAGCAGCACCCGCGGAGGGTCCTATGGCTACACCTTC. It translates to CASSTRGGSYGYTF.

V is TRBV19 and J is TRBJ2-2, with 7 bases identical to TRBD2. The CDR3 contains 14 residues. Germline V gene lookup returns CDR1 LNHDA and CDR2 SQIVND (reference sequence). Trimming removed 1 base from V and 5 bases from J; junction bases left unmatched: 1. The CDR3 loop reads CASSIVGGTGELFF. The DNA of the CDR3 is TGTGCCAGTAGTATAGTGGGGGGGACCGGGGAGCTGTTTTTT.

The rearrangement uses TRBV13 and TRBJ2-2; 8 bases fit TRBD2. The length of the CDR3 is 14 residues. V gave up 5 bases and J gave up 6 bases; unmatched junction bases: 5. Germline V gives CDR1 PRHDT, CDR2 FYEKMQ (reference sequence). DNA of the CDR3: TGTGCCAGCAGCACCCGGGGGGGCCCCGGGGAGCTGTTTTTT. Protein: CASSTRGGPGELFF.

The chain is built from TRBV9 and TRBJ1-3; D is unresolved. This CDR3 has 14 amino acids. Trimming pared 1 base from V and 4 bases from J, leaving 9 bases between. CDR1 is SGDLS and CDR2 is YYNGEE in the germline V gene. The chain's CDR3 is CASSVFQAGNTIYF. CDR3 nucleotides: TGTGCCAGCAGCGTATTCCAGGCGGGAAACACCATATATTTT. The full variable domain, with the rest looked up from reference TRBV9 and TRBJ1-3, is DSGVTQTPKHLITATGQRVTLRCSPRSGDLSVYWYQQSLDQGLQFLIQYYNGEERAKGNILERFSAQQFPDLHSELNLSSLELGDSALYFCASSVFQAGNTIYFGEGSWLTVV.

CDR3 loop: CASSLAPADLWSYTF. The CDR3 region has the DNA TGTGCCAGCAGCTTGGCCCCGGCGGATCTTTGGAGCTACACCTTC. The chain recombines TRBV5-4 with TRBJ1-2; D gene uncertain. V was shortened by 0 bases and J by 9 bases, with 18 bases between the two germline ends. The CDR3 is made up of 15 amino acids. Germline V gene sequence: CDR1 SGHNT, CDR2 YYREEE (reference sequence). Drawing the rest from reference TRBV5-4 and TRBJ1-2, the complete variable domain is ETGVTQSPTHLIKTRGQQVTLRCSSQSGHNTVSWYQQALGQGPQFIFQYYREEENGRGNFPPRFSGLQFPNYSSELNVNALELDDSALYLCASSLAPADLWSYTFGSGTRLTVV.